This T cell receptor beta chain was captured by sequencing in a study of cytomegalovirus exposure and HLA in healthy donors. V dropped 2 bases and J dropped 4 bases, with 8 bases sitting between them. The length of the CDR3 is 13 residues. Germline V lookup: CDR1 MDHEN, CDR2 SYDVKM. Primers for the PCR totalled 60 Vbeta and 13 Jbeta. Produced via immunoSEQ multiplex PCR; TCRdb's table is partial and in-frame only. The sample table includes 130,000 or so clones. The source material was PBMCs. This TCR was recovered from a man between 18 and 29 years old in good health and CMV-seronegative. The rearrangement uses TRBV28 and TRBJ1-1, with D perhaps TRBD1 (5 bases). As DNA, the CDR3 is TGTGCCAGCAGTTTAAGGGGCTGCACTGAAGCTTTCTTT. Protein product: CASSLRGCTEAFF.